This T cell receptor beta chain was recorded in a study of blood T cell repertoires in COVID-19. The authors' processing: The assay estimated nucleated cells by amplifying reference gene primers. Assay: immunoSEQ multiplex PCR; the TCRdb copy retains only in-frame clones and omits some. From that table come the V and J calls and clone size; the DNA was used to work out D and trimming. The repertoire has more than 250,000 clones, around four fifths of them found once; the top ten carry approximately 1.3%. V was pared by 3 bases and J by 6 bases, with 8 bases between. CDR3 length equals 13 residues. This sequence originates from a woman in her fifties or sixties with acute or convalescent COVID-19. Sequencing was done on a sample of peripheral blood. The V gene is TRBV12-3 or TRBV12-4, the J gene TRBJ2-2; D call uncertain. CDR3 nucleotides: TGTGCCAGCAGTTTCCAGGCCCCCGGGGAGCTGTTTTTT. This encodes CASSFQAPGELFF.